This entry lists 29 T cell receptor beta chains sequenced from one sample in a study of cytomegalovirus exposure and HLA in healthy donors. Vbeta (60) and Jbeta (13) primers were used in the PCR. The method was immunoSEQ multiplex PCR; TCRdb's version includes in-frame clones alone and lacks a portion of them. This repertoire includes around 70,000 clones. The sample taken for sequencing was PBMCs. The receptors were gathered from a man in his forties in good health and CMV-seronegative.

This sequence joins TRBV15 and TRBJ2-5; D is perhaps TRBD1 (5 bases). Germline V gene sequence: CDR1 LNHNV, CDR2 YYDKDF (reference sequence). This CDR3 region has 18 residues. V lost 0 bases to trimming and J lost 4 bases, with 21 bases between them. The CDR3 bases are TGTGCCACCAGCAGAGAAGGGGCGAACAAAAGGATGGGAGAGACCCAGTACTTC. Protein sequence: CATSREGANKRMGETQYF.

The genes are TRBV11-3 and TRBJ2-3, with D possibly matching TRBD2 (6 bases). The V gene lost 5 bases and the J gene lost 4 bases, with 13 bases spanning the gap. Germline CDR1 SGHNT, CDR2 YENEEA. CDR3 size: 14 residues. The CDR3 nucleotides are TGTGCCAGCAGCAAAGGGACTTTACCAGATACGCAGTATTTT. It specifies CASSKGTLPDTQYF.

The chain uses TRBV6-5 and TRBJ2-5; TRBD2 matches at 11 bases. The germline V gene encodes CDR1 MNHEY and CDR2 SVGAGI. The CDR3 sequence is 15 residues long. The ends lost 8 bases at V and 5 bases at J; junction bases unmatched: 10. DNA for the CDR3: TGTGCCAGCGCCTTAGCGGGGGGGCCACTGGAGACCCAGTACTTC. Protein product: CASALAGGPLETQYF.

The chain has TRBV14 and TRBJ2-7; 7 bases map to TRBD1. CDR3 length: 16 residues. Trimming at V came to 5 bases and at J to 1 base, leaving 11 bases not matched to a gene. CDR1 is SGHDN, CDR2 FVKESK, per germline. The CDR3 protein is CASSFRTGHYSYEQYF. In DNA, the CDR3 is TGTGCCAGCAGCTTTAGGACAGGACATTATTCCTACGAGCAGTACTTC.

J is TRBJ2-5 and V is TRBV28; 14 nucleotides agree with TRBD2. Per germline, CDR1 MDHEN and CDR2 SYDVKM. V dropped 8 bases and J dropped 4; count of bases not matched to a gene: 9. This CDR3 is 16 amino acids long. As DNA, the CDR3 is TGTGCCAGCTCCCAGGTCGGGACTAGCGGGAGAGAGACCCAGTACTTC. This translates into CASSQVGTSGRETQYF.

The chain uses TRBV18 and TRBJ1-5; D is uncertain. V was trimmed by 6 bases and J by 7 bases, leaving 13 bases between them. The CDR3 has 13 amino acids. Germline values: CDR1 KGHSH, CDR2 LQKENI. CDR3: CASSDGESQPQHF. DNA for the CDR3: TGTGCCAGCTCCGACGGGGAGAGCCAGCCCCAGCATTTT.

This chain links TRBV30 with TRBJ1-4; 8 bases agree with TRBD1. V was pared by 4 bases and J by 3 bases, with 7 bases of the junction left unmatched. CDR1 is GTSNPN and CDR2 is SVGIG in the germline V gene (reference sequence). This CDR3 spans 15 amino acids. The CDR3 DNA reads TGTGCCTGGAACCGTGACAGGGGCGCTAATGAAAAACTGTTTTTT. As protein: CAWNRDRGANEKLFF.

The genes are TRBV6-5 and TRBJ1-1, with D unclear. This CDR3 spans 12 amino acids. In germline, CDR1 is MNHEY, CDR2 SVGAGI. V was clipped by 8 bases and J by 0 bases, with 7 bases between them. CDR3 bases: TGTGCCAGCTATCGGTTGAACACTGAAGCTTTCTTT. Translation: CASYRLNTEAFF.

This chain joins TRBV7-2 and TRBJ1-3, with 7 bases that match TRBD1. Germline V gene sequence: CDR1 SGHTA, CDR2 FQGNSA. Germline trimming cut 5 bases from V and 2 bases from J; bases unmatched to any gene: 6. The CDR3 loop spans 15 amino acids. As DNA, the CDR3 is TGTGCCAGCAGCCTAAGACAGGGAACTGGAAACACCATATATTTT. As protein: CASSLRQGTGNTIYF.

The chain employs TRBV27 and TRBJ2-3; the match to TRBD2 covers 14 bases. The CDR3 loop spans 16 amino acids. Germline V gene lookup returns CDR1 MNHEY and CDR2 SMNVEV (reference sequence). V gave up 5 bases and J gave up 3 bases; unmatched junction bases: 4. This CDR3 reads CASSATSGGATDTQYF. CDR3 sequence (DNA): TGTGCCAGCAGTGCGACTAGCGGGGGGGCAACAGATACGCAGTATTTT.

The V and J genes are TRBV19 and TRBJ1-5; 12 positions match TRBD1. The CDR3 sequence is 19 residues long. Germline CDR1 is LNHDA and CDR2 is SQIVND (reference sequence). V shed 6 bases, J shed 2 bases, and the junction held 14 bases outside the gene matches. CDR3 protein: CASSTLGGTGGIGNQPQHF. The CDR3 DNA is TGTGCCAGTAGCACCCTTGGGGGGACAGGGGGCATTGGCAATCAGCCCCAGCATTTT.

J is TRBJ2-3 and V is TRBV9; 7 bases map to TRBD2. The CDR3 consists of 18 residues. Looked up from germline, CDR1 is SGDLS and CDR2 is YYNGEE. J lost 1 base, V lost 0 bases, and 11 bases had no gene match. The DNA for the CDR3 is TGTGCCAGCAGCGTAGAACCCCCGGGAACTAGCGGCACAGATACGCAGTATTTT. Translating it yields CASSVEPPGTSGTDTQYF.

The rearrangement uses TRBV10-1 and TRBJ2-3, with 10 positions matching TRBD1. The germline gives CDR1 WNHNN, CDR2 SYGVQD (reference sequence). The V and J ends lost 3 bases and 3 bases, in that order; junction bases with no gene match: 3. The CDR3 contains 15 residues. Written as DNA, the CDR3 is TGCGCCAGCAGTGAAGACAGGGGGCGGACAGATACGCAGTATTTT. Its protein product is CASSEDRGRTDTQYF.

CDR3 coding DNA: TGTGCCAGTACCCCCGGGACAGCGTCCTACGAGCAGTACTTC. It codes for CASTPGTASYEQYF. V usage is TRBV7-9 and J usage is TRBJ2-7, with TRBD1 identical over 7 bases. The CDR3 is made up of 14 amino acids. The germline gives CDR1 SEHNR, CDR2 FQNEAQ (reference sequence). V gave up 9 bases and J gave up 1 base; unmatched junction bases: 9. Complete variable domain (other parts from reference TRBV7-9 and TRBJ2-7): DTGVSQNPRHKITKRGQNVTFRCDPISEHNRLYWYRQTLGQGPEFLTYFQNEAQLEKSRLLSDRFSAERPKGSFSTLEIQRTEQGDSAMYLCASTPGTASYEQYFGPGTRLTVT.

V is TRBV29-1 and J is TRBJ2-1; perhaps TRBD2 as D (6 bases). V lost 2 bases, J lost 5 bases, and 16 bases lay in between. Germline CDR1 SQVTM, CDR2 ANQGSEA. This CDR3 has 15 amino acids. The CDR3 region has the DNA TGCAGCGTTGAAAATGAAGCGGGCGGCAACAATGAGCAGTTCTTC. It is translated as CSVENEAGGNNEQFF.

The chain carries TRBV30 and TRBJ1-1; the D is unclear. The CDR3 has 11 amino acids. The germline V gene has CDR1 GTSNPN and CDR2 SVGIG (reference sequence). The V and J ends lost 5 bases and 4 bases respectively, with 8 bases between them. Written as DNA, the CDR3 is TGTGCCTGGCTTATAATCACTGAAGCTTTCTTT. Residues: CAWLIITEAFF.

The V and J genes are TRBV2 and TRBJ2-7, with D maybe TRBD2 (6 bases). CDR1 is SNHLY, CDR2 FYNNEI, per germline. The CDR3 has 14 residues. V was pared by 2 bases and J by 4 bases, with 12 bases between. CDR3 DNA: TGTGCCAGCAGTGAACAAGGGGACTTATACGAGCAGTACTTC. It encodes CASSEQGDLYEQYF. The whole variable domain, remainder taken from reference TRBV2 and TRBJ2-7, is EPEVTQTPSHQVTQMGQEVILRCVPISNHLYFYWYRQILGQKVEFLVSFYNNEISEKSEIFDDQFSVERPDGSNFTLKIRSTKLEDSAMYFCASSEQGDLYEQYFGPGTRLTVT.

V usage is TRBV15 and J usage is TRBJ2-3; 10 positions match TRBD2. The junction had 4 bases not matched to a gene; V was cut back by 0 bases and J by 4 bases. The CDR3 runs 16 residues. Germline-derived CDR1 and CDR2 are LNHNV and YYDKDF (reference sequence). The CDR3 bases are TGTGCCACCAGCAGAGATAGAGCGGGAGGGTCAGATACGCAGTATTTT. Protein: CATSRDRAGGSDTQYF.

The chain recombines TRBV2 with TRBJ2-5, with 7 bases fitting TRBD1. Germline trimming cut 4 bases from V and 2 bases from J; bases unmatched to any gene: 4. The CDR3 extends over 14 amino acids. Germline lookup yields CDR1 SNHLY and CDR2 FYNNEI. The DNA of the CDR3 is TGTGCCAGCAGTGGAGGGGGCCTGCAAGAGACCCAGTACTTC. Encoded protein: CASSGGGLQETQYF.

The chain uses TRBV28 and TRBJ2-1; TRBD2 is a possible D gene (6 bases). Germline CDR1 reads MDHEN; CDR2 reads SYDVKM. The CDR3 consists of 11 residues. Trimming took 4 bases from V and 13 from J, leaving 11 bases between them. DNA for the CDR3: TGTGCCAGCAGTTCACGGGAGAAACAGTTCTTC. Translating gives CASSSREKQFF.

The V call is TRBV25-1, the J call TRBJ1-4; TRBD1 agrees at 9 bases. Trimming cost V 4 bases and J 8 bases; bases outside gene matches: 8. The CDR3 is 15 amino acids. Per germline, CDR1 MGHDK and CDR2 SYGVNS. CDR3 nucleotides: TGTGCCAGCAGTGGCCGGGACAGGGTATTCGAAAAACTGTTTTTT. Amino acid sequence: CASSGRDRVFEKLFF.

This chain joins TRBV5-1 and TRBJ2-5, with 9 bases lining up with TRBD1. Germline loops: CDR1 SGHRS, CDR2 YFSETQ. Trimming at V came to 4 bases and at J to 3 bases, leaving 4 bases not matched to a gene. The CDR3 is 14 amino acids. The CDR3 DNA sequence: TGCGCCAGCAGCGCTCGGACAGGGGAAGAGACCCAGTACTTC. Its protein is CASSARTGEETQYF.

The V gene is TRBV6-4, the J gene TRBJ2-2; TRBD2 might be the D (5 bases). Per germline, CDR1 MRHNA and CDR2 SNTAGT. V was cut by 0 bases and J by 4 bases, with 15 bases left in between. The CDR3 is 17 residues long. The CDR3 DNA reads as TGTGCCAGCAGTGACTCAAAGGCGGGCCCCGGCACCGGGGAGCTGTTTTTT. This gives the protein CASSDSKAGPGTGELFF.

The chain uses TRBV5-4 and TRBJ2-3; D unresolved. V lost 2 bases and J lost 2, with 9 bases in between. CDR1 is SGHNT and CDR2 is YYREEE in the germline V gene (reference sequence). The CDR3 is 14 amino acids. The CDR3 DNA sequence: TGTGCCAGCAGCTTTGGTAGAGACACAGATACGCAGTATTTT. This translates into CASSFGRDTDTQYF.

The CDR3 region has the DNA TGTGCCAGCAGTGACCCCCCCAGCGGGAGCTCCTACAATGAGCAGTTCTTC. Protein product: CASSDPPSGSSYNEQFF. The rearrangement joins TRBV25-1 to TRBJ2-1; TRBD2 aligns across 8 bases. The CDR3 is 17 amino acids. Germline V gene sequence: CDR1 MGHDK, CDR2 SYGVNS. After removal of 3 bases from V and 0 bases from J, the junction contained 7 bases not matched to a gene.

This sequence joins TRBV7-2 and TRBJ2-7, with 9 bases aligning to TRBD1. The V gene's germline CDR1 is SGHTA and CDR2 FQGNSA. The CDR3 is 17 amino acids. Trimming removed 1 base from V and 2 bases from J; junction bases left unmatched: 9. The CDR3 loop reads CASSLGRGTGLTYEQYF. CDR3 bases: TGTGCCAGCAGCTTAGGGAGGGGGACAGGGCTCACCTACGAGCAGTACTTC.

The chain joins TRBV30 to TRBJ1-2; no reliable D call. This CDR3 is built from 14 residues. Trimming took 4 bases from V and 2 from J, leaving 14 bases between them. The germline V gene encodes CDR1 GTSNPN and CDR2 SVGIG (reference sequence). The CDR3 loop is CAWTVGPGNYGYTF. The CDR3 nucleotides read TGTGCCTGGACTGTCGGTCCGGGGAACTATGGCTACACCTTC. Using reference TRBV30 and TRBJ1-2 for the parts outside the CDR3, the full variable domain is SQTIHQWPATLVQPVGSPLSLECTVEGTSNPNLYWYRQAAGRGLQLLFYSVGIGQISSEVPQNLSASRPQDRQFILSSKKLLLSDSGFYLCAWTVGPGNYGYTFGSGTRLTVV.

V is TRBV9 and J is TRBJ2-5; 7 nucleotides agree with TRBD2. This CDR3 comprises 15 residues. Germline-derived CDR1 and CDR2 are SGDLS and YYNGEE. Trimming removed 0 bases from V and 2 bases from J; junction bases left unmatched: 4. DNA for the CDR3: TGTGCCAGCAGCGTAGTGGGGGGAGGGCAAGAGACCCAGTACTTC. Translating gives CASSVVGGGQETQYF.

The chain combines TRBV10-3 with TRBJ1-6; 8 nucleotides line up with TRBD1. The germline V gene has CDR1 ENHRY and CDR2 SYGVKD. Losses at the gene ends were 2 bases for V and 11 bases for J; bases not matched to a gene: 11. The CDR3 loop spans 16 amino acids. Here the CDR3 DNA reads TGTGCCATCAGTGAGCCATTTGGGACAGGTCGAACACCCCTCCACTTT. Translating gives CAISEPFGTGRTPLHF.